This TCR beta chain was recorded in a study of T cells in Graves' hyperthyroidism and ophthalmopathy. Amplification yielded TCR beta CDR3 regions, with RNA transcripts as the source. First-round RT-PCR with HTBI primers amplified the TCR CDR3 region. In TCRdb, the multiplex PCR reads were re-called with MiXCR into one record per CDR3 protein. Of some 510,000 distinct CDR3 sequences detected, about 43% appear once; the ten largest clones hold just under 8.5%. Study observations and caveats: Before onset, by a median of around 6.1 months, the model predicted ophthalmopathy.

The CDR3 extends over 13 amino acids. Per the germline V gene, CDR1 is DFQATT and CDR2 is SNEGSKA (reference sequence). V gave up 4 bases and J gave up 3 bases, with 12 bases separating them. In the case of this clonotype: Its antigen is as yet unknown.

V and J are TRBV20-1 and TRBJ1-2; no clear D gene. Sequencing input: peripheral blood or thyroid tissue (not recorded which). This TCR was recovered from a woman younger than 35 with Graves' hyperthyroidism. CDR3 amino acids: CSANAGVYYGYTF. CDR3 nucleotide sequence: TGCAGTGCTAATGCGGGAGTTTACTATGGCTACACCTTC.